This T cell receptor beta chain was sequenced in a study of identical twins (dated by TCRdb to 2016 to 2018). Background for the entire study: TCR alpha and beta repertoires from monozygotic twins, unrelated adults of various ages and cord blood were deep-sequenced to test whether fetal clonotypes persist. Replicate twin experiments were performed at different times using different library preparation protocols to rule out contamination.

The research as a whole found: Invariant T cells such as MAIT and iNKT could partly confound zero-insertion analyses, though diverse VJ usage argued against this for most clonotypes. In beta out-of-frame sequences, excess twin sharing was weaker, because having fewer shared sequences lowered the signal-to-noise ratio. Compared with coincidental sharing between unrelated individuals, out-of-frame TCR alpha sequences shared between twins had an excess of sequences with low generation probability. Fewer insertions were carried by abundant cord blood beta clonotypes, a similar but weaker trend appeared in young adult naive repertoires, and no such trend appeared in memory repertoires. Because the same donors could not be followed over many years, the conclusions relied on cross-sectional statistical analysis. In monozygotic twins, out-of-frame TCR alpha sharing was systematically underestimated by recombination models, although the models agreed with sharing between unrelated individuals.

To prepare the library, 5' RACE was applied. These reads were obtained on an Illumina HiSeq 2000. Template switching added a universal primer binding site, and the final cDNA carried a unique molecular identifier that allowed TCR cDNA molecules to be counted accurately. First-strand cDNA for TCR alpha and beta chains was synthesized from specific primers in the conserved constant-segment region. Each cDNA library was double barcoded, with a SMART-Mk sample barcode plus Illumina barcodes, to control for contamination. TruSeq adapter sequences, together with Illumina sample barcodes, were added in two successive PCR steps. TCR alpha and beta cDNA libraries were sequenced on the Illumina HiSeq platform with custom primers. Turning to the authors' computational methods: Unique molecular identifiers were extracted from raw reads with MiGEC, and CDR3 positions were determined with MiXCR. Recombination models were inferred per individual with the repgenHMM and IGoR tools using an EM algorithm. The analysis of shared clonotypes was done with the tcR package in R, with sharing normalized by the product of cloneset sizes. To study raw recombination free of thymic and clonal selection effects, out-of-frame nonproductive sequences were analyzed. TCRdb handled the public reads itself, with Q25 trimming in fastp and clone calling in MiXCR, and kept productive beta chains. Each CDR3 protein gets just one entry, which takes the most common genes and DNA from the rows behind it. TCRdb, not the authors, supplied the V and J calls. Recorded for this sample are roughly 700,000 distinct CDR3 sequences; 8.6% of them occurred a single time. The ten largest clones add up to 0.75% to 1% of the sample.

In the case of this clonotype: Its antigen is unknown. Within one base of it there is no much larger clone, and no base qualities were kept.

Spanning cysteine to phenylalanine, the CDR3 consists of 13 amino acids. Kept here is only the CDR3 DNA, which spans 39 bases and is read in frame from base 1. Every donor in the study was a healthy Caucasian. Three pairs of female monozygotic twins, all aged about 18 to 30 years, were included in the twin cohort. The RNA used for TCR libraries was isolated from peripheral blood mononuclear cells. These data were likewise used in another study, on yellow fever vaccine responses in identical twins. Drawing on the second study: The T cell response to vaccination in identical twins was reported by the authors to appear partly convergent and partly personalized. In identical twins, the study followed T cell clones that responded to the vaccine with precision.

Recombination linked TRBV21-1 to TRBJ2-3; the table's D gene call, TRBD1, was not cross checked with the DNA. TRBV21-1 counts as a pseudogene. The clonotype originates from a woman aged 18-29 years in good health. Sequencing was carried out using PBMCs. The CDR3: CASSNNRRDTQYF. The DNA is TGTGCCAGCAGCAATAACAGGAGAGATACGCAGTATTTT.